A single sample gave rise to the 30 T cell receptor beta chains below, sequenced in a study of naive and memory T cell subsets listed by TCRdb under 2017. The method was UMI-ligation and nested PCR. The sequencer listed for this sample is Illumina MiSeq. Four rounds of PCR, run with the SP2 primer together with nested alpha and beta constant region primers, were used to amplify the ligated cDNA. Using fastp trimming at Q25 and MiXCR clonotype assembly, TCRdb reanalyzed the public sequencing data and kept in-frame beta chains. Entries are consolidated by CDR3 protein sequence, retaining the most common genes and DNA. The sample includes 20,000 to 25,000 distinct CDR3 sequences, with 4.5% to 7% observed a single time. The ten largest account for 6.2% of the sample. This specimen's treatment or condition label, per the study, means: skin biopsy from PPD injection site in Mantoux-positive individual. A robust, sensitive protocol for the amplification, sequencing and analysis of TCRs was described in the study, in which 3' ligation of a UMI-containing oligonucleotide to TCR cDNA was used.

Sequencing was performed on skin, taken from a tuberculin skin test site. These TCRs come from an adult in good health.

This sequence joins TRBV15 and TRBJ2-1; 11 nucleotides line up with TRBD2. There are 15 residues in the CDR3. V lost 0 bases, J lost 8 bases, and 3 bases stayed unmatched. Per germline, CDR1 LNHNV and CDR2 YYDKDF (reference sequence). CDR3 sequence: CATSRELAGVYEQFF. The CDR3 DNA follows: TGTGCCACCAGCAGAGAACTAGCGGGAGTCTATGAGCAGTTCTTC.

The J gene is TRBJ1-2, the V gene TRBV2; TRBD1 matches at 10 bases. Per the germline V gene, CDR1 is SNHLY and CDR2 is FYNNEI. V lost 7 bases, J lost 5 bases, and 4 bases stayed unmatched. This CDR3 region has 13 residues. The CDR3 is CASKGTGVYGYTF. In nucleotides, the CDR3 is TGTGCCAGCAAAGGGACAGGGGTGTATGGCTACACCTTC.

This clonotype was counted ten times or more. The chain joins TRBV24-1 to TRBJ1-5, with TRBD1 matching over 10 bases. J lost 6 bases, V lost 0 bases, and 4 bases had no gene match. The CDR3 runs 16 residues. CDR1 and CDR2 from the germline V gene are KGHDR and SFDVKD. The DNA for the CDR3 is TGTGCCACCAGTGATTTGCAGGGGGACAGGGGTCAGCCCCAGCATTTT. Its translation is CATSDLQGDRGQPQHF.

In this sample, this clonotype turned up a few times. The genes are TRBV12-3 or TRBV12-4 and TRBJ1-6; D is possibly TRBD1 (5 bases). The CDR3 is made up of 16 amino acids. The germline V and J ends were trimmed by 2 bases and 6 bases, with 14 bases remaining between them. CDR3 nucleotide sequence: TGTGCCAGCAGTTTAAGCCCCGAGAGGGGTAATTCACCCCTCCACTTT. Amino acid sequence: CASSLSPERGNSPLHF.

The genes are TRBV5-4 and TRBJ1-2; no clear D gene. V gave up 4 bases and J gave up 3 bases, with 13 bases separating them. Per the germline V gene, CDR1 is SGHNT and CDR2 is YYREEE (reference sequence). The CDR3 spans 14 residues. The CDR3 DNA reads as TGTGCCAGCAGCCCGGGAGACGGAGACTATGGCTACACCTTC. Translating it yields CASSPGDGDYGYTF. The variable domain in full, with the rest retrieved from reference TRBV5-4 and TRBJ1-2, is ETGVTQSPTHLIKTRGQQVTLRCSSQSGHNTVSWYQQALGQGPQFIFQYYREEENGRGNFPPRFSGLQFPNYSSELNVNALELDDSALYLCASSPGDGDYGYTFGSGTRLTVV.

The rearrangement uses TRBV14 and TRBJ2-3; 8 nucleotides match TRBD1. This CDR3 region has 15 residues. Unmatched junction bases numbered 11, after V lost 5 bases and J lost 7 bases. CDR1 is SGHDN, CDR2 FVKESK, per germline. In DNA form, the CDR3 reads TGTGCCAGCAGCACGACAGGGGTCTTTACATATACGCAGTATTTT. Encoded protein: CASSTTGVFTYTQYF.

This clonotype was picked up many times. The chain employs TRBV12-3 or TRBV12-4 and TRBJ2-7; possible D gene TRBD2, 6 bases. The CDR3 is 12 residues long. V lost 5 bases and J lost 6, with 11 bases in between. CDR3 DNA sequence: TGTGCCAGCAGTCTCAGACTAGGCGAGCAGTACTTC. Translation: CASSLRLGEQYF.

In its sample, this clonotype ranks as medium-sized. CDR3 sequence: CASSPSSAGGGGTQYF. CDR3 nucleotides: TGTGCCAGCAGCCCTTCCTCAGCGGGAGGGGGTGGGACCCAGTACTTC. The V and J genes are TRBV7-8 and TRBJ2-5; TRBD2 agrees at 10 bases. Germline CDR1 and CDR2: SGHVS and FQNEAQ. The CDR3 is made up of 16 amino acids. After removal of 5 bases from V and 7 bases from J, the junction contained 13 bases not matched to a gene.

This clonotype was observed many times. The rearrangement joins TRBV29-1 to TRBJ1-1, with D uncertain. This CDR3 comprises 12 residues. Trimming removed 7 bases at V and 6 bases at J, with 15 bases between. Germline values: CDR1 SQVTM, CDR2 ANQGSEA. The CDR3 DNA is TGCAGCGCCGCGGCGGGTTTAGCTGAAGCTTTCTTT. Its translation: CSAAAGLAEAFF. The full variable domain, in which reference TRBV29-1 and TRBJ1-1 provide the parts outside the CDR3, is SAVISQKPSRDICQRGTSLTIQCQVDSQVTMMFWYRQQPGQSLTLIATANQGSEATYESGFVIDKFPISRPNLTFSTLTVSNMSPEDSSIYLCSAAAGLAEAFFGQGTRLTVV.

In this sample, this clonotype turned up many times. The rearrangement links TRBV7-8 to TRBJ2-1, with 12 bases identical to TRBD2. The CDR3 covers 15 residues. The germline V gene encodes CDR1 SGHVS and CDR2 FQNEAQ. V was pared by 5 bases and J by 3 bases, with 2 bases of the junction left unmatched. The CDR3 nucleotides read TGTGCCAGCAGCCCGACTAGCGGGAGCTACAATGAGCAGTTCTTC. This translates into CASSPTSGSYNEQFF.

In its sample, this clonotype ranks as medium-sized (0.01 to 0.1%). This sequence joins TRBV7-2 and TRBJ2-6; TRBD1 aligns across 7 bases. Germline CDR1 reads SGHTA; CDR2 reads FQGNSA. The CDR3 length is 19 residues. Trimming took 1 base from V and 0 from J; bases not matched to a gene: 9. The CDR3 reads CASSLVLGRGSSGANVLTF. CDR3 sequence (DNA): TGTGCCAGCAGCTTAGTTCTGGGCAGGGGGAGCTCTGGGGCCAACGTCCTGACTTTC. The full variable domain, its missing parts supplied by reference TRBV7-2 and TRBJ2-6, is GAGVSQSPSNKVTEKGKDVELRCDPISGHTALYWYRQSLGQGLEFLIYFQGNSAPDKSGLPSDRFSAERTGGSVSTLTIQRTQQEDSAVYLCASSLVLGRGSSGANVLTFGAGSRLTVL.

In its sample, this clonotype was seen many times. V is TRBV5-1 and J is TRBJ1-1; D possibly corresponds to TRBD1 (5 bases). The CDR3 has 14 amino acids. V gave up 5 bases and J gave up 0 bases, with 11 bases separating them. The germline V gene encodes CDR1 SGHRS and CDR2 YFSETQ. CDR3 nucleotide sequence: TGCGCCAGCAGGGCAGGGCAGATGAACACTGAAGCTTTCTTT. Translating gives CASRAGQMNTEAFF.

At least ten counts were recorded for this clonotype. The chain links TRBV7-2 to TRBJ2-1; D might be TRBD1 (5 bases). Germline assignment: CDR1 SGHTA and CDR2 FQGNSA. CDR3 size: 13 residues. V shed 1 base and J shed 6 bases, with 7 bases lying between them. The CDR3: CASSLGGPNEQFF. In DNA, the CDR3 is TGTGCCAGCAGCTTAGGGGGCCCCAATGAGCAGTTCTTC.

This clonotype came up many times. The chain has TRBV27 and TRBJ2-3; no definite D call. CDR1 and CDR2 from the germline V gene are MNHEY and SMNVEV (reference sequence). There are 14 residues in the CDR3. V shed 3 bases and J shed 0 bases, with 7 bases lying between them. The CDR3 DNA sequence: TGTGCCAGCAGTTTGTTACAGAGCACAGATACGCAGTATTTT. This sequence encodes CASSLLQSTDTQYF.

There are a few counts of this clonotype. The V gene is TRBV6-5, the J gene TRBJ2-3, with D possibly being TRBD2 (6 bases). The CDR3 extends over 15 amino acids. CDR1 is MNHEY, CDR2 SVGAGI, per germline. Trimming removed 6 bases from V and 3 bases from J, with 16 bases in between. CDR3 DNA sequence: TGTGCCAGCAGCCCCCAGAATAGCGGAACAGATACGCAGTATTTT. Encoded protein: CASSPQNSGTDTQYF.

The sample holds a few counts of this clonotype. The chain joins TRBV9 to TRBJ1-4; D not certain. The CDR3 extends over 15 amino acids. The germline V gene encodes CDR1 SGDLS and CDR2 YYNGEE. The ends were cut back, 0 bases at V and 7 bases at J, with 13 bases in the middle. The CDR3 sequence: CASSVGAGSVEKLFF. The DNA of the CDR3 is TGTGCCAGCAGCGTAGGGGCGGGGAGTGTTGAAAAACTGTTTTTT. Combining the CDR3 with reference TRBV9 and TRBJ1-4 gives the whole variable domain DSGVTQTPKHLITATGQRVTLRCSPRSGDLSVYWYQQSLDQGLQFLIQYYNGEERAKGNILERFSAQQFPDLHSELNLSSLELGDSALYFCASSVGAGSVEKLFFGSGTQLSVL.

This clonotype was counted at least ten times. V gene TRBV7-9 combines with J gene TRBJ2-3; 11 nucleotides match TRBD2. Germline V gene data show CDR1 as SEHNR and CDR2 as FQNEAQ (reference sequence). J lost 7 bases, V lost 1 base, and 10 bases had no gene match. The CDR3 is 17 residues long. Here the CDR3 reads CASSLVMLAGGSYTQYF. The CDR3, as DNA: TGTGCCAGCAGCTTAGTTATGCTAGCGGGAGGATCGTATACGCAGTATTTT.

In its sample, this clonotype was seen many times. The rearrangement joins TRBV7-3 to TRBJ2-1, with 11 bases identical to TRBD2. Per the germline V gene, CDR1 is SGHTA and CDR2 is FQGTGA. This CDR3 contains 15 residues. The V and J ends lost 4 bases and 10 bases, in that order; junction bases with no gene match: 9. In DNA form, the CDR3 reads TGTGCCAGCAGCTCCTCGCCGACTAGCGGGAAAGAGCAGTTCTTC. This encodes CASSSSPTSGKEQFF.

This clonotype was counted between two and nine times. The rearrangement links TRBV29-1 to TRBJ2-3, with 8 positions matching TRBD2. The CDR3 is 15 residues long. Germline V gene lookup returns CDR1 SQVTM and CDR2 ANQGSEA. Trimming cost V 6 bases and J 8 bases; bases outside gene matches: 16. CDR3 region: CSVPTGREVSVTQYF. The CDR3 nucleotides read TGCAGCGTGCCGACGGGGCGGGAGGTCTCCGTTACGCAGTATTTT.

This clonotype was picked up a small number of times. This chain joins TRBV20-1 and TRBJ2-1; D is uncertain. CDR1 is DFQATT and CDR2 is SNEGSKA in the germline V gene (reference sequence). The CDR3 runs 15 residues. V dropped 6 bases and J dropped 5 bases, with 20 bases sitting between them. The CDR3 loop is CSAPKAKIANNEQFF. CDR3 nucleotides: TGCAGTGCCCCAAAGGCGAAAATCGCCAACAATGAGCAGTTCTTC.

This clonotype was seen more than once but under ten times. The chain is built from TRBV6-5 and TRBJ1-5; D possibly corresponds to TRBD1 (5 bases). This CDR3 spans 13 amino acids. CDR1 is MNHEY and CDR2 is SVGAGI in the germline V gene. The V and J ends lost 5 bases and 4 bases respectively, with 9 bases between them. CDR3 residues: CASSTDRNQPQHF. The CDR3 DNA follows: TGTGCCAGCAGTACCGACAGAAATCAGCCCCAGCATTTT.

This clonotype was seen a handful of times. The chain has TRBV12-3 or TRBV12-4 and TRBJ2-1, with D perhaps matching TRBD2 (5 bases). Trimming shortened V by 3 bases and J by 8 bases, and 8 bases separated the two germline ends. This CDR3 has 12 amino acids. Written as DNA, the CDR3 is TGTGCCAGCAGTTTCGAGGGATATGAGCAGTTCTTC. Its protein is CASSFEGYEQFF.

In its sample, this clonotype was seen many times. This rearrangement joins TRBV20-1 to TRBJ2-7; D might be TRBD2 (6 bases). The germline gives CDR1 DFQATT, CDR2 SNEGSKA (reference sequence). Trimming took 4 bases from V and 3 from J, leaving 19 bases between them. The CDR3 has 15 amino acids. CDR3: CSAIPDPGRSYEQYF. The CDR3 nucleotides read TGCAGTGCTATCCCCGACCCGGGGAGGAGCTACGAGCAGTACTTC.

This clonotype was detected many times. This sequence joins TRBV2 and TRBJ2-2; 9 positions agree with TRBD2. This CDR3 has 16 amino acids. CDR1 and CDR2 (germline): SNHLY, FYNNEI. The trim removed 10 bases at V and 6 bases at J, leaving 15 bases unmatched. The CDR3 DNA reads TGTGCCATCCTATCCCCTAGCGGGACGGTCCCCGGGGAGCTGTTTTTT. Its protein is CAILSPSGTVPGELFF.

By share, this clonotype counts as medium-sized (0.01 to 0.1%). This rearrangement joins TRBV19 to TRBJ2-1, with D perhaps matching TRBD2 (5 bases). Trimming stripped 3 bases from V and 5 bases from J, with 14 bases between. This CDR3 comprises 15 residues. Germline CDR1 LNHDA, CDR2 SQIVND (reference sequence). The CDR3 DNA follows: TGTGCCAGTAGTATCGGTGGGAGAGCCAACAATGAGCAGTTCTTC. It translates to CASSIGGRANNEQFF.

The J gene is TRBJ1-6, the V gene TRBV20-1; D is unclear. Germline V gives CDR1 DFQATT, CDR2 SNEGSKA (reference sequence). The CDR3 extends over 13 amino acids. Trimming shortened V by 7 bases and J by 0 bases, and 7 bases separated the two germline ends. The CDR3 DNA reads as TGCAGTGGGGCGAGCTCCTATAATTCACCCCTCCACTTT. Encoded protein: CSGASSYNSPLHF.

This chain joins TRBV7-2 and TRBJ1-5; D is ambiguous. This CDR3 has 14 residues. Germline values: CDR1 SGHTA, CDR2 FQGNSA. Trimming removed 5 bases at V and 3 bases at J, with 11 bases between. The CDR3 region has the DNA TGTGCCAGCAGCCCGGGAAAACTCAATCAGCCCCAGCATTTT. It is translated as CASSPGKLNQPQHF.

This clonotype was observed at least ten times. The chain is built from TRBV9 and TRBJ2-2, with 8 bases matching TRBD2. The trim removed 0 bases at V and 7 bases at J, leaving 11 bases unmatched. CDR3 length equals 17 residues. Germline V gene lookup returns CDR1 SGDLS and CDR2 YYNGEE. The CDR3 loop reads CASSVGPSGSGVGELFF. CDR3 DNA sequence: TGTGCCAGCAGCGTAGGCCCCAGCGGGAGTGGGGTCGGGGAGCTGTTTTTT. The entire variable domain, with the rest obtained from reference TRBV9 and TRBJ2-2, is as follows: DSGVTQTPKHLITATGQRVTLRCSPRSGDLSVYWYQQSLDQGLQFLIQYYNGEERAKGNILERFSAQQFPDLHSELNLSSLELGDSALYFCASSVGPSGSGVGELFFGEGSRLTVL.

This clonotype is termed medium-sized (0.01 to 0.1%). The chain has TRBV20-1 and TRBJ2-7; weak D call: TRBD2 (6 bases). CDR3 length: 13 amino acids. Germline V gene sequence: CDR1 DFQATT, CDR2 SNEGSKA (reference sequence). The CDR3, as DNA: TGCAGAGGGGAAGCGGGCAACTCCTACGAGCAGTACTTC. Residues: CRGEAGNSYEQYF.

This clonotype was detected ten times or more. V usage is TRBV6-5 and J usage is TRBJ2-7; 9 nucleotides align to TRBD1. The CDR3 sequence is 14 residues long. Germline lookup yields CDR1 MNHEY and CDR2 SVGAGI. Trimming took 5 bases from V and 5 from J; bases not matched to a gene: 7. The CDR3 DNA reads TGTGCCAGCAGTGGGACAGGGCGCGAGGACGAGCAGTACTTC. It codes for CASSGTGREDEQYF.